This TCR beta chain was sequenced during a study of OX40 agonist ivuxolimab in advanced cancers. About the research overall: All patients had ivuxolimab intravenously every 2 weeks at 0.01 to 10 mg/kg. Findings of the study overall: There were also nonresponders showing low normalized T-cell clonal expansion. With doses of 0.1-3.0 mg/kg, partial responders showed among the lowest clonal expansion. Researchers did not establish what antigens the expanded peripheral T cells target.

TCRdb's table, derived via immunoSEQ multiplex PCR, lists solely in-frame clones and lacks some. The sample includes approximately 58,000 clones, more than 85% of them seen just once. Germline CDR1 MRHNA, CDR2 SNTAGT. The CDR3 is made up of 14 amino acids. J lost 8 bases, V lost 4 bases, and 7 bases had no gene match. Concerning this clone itself: The antigen is undetermined.

This TCR derives from an adult with an advanced solid tumor such as melanoma, head and neck, liver or kidney cancer. Here the sequenced sample was CD4+ or CD8+ T cells sorted from blood, taken in a trial of the OX40 agonist ivuxolimab. The chain carries TRBV6-4 and TRBJ1-4, with TRBD1 matching over 7 bases. This CDR3 is CASSAQGTGEKLFF. Written as DNA, the CDR3 is TGTGCCAGCAGTGCACAGGGGACTGGAGAAAAACTGTTTTTT.